This T cell receptor beta chain was documented in a study of vaccination and CD4 T cells after COVID-19. Study-level background: The convalescents comprised six males and four females, two of them Hispanic. Sampling post-COVID took place a median approximately 100 days after diagnosis (range 35 to 161).

The Oncomine TCR Beta short-read assay sequenced DNA from cultured CD4+ T cells. TCRdb passed the PCR reads through MiXCR, listing each CDR3 protein once. The sample carries 9,500 to 15,000 distinct CDR3 sequences, approximately 58% recorded once. For this clonotype: Its antigen is as yet unknown.

Findings and limits, study-wide: Post-vaccination, and not before, a median 86.3% of reactive clones appeared in convalescent patients.

Treatment reported: roughly 10-day PBMC culture with coronavirus spike peptide pools or control peptides (ViraFEST assay). Under the ViraFEST approach, antigen-specific T cells were expanded with peptide pools and TCRs subsequently sequenced. The CDR3 has 17 amino acids. V was cut by 0 bases and J by 1 base, with 15 bases left in between. Germline V gene lookup returns CDR1 ENHRY and CDR2 SYGVKD. The sequence was collected from a human donor who had recovered from COVID-19. The rearrangement joins TRBV10-3 to TRBJ1-1; tentatively, D is TRBD1 (5 bases). Source: CD4+ T cells from blood, cultured in vitro, taken before SARS-CoV-2 vaccination. The CDR3 spells CAISESGRGSGNTEAFF. As DNA, the CDR3 is TGTGCCATCAGTGAGTCGGGACGGGGATCGGGGAACACTGAAGCTTTCTTT.